This T cell receptor (beta chain) was identified during a study of shared clonotypes between healthy human individuals. V lost 5 bases to trimming and J lost 3 bases; unmatched junction nucleotides: 7. The CDR3 has 16 amino acids. Looked up from germline, CDR1 is MNHNY and CDR2 is SVGAGI (reference sequence). Clones were sequenced by immunoSEQ multiplex PCR, and TCRdb holds only the in-frame ones, with some missing. Of approximately 1,500,000 clones detected, approximately 98% appear once; the ten largest clones hold around 0.47%. This clone was seen a single time. Sequencing used naive CD4+ T cells sorted from blood. Sample subset: CD45RA+ positively selected. This clonotype was obtained from a young man in good health. The gene calls are TRBV6-6 and TRBJ2-3; 11 positions agree with TRBD2. The CDR3, as DNA: TGTGCCAGCAGTCAACAACTAGCGGGAGCGACAGATACGCAGTATTTT. Its translation is CASSQQLAGATDTQYF.